The 23 T cell receptor beta chains in this list originate from one sample, sequenced in a study of tumor-infiltrating lymphocytes in localized non-small cell lung cancer. The method was immunoSEQ multiplex PCR; TCRdb's version includes in-frame clones alone and lacks a portion of them. The sample has some 9,200 clones, 81% seen once. What was sequenced was uninvolved lung tissue not adjacent to the tumor. The receptors here all came from a human donor with non-small cell lung cancer.

This sequence joins TRBV5-6 and TRBJ2-2; possible D gene TRBD1, 6 bases. The CDR3 runs to 16 residues. V was pared by 3 bases and J by 2 bases, with 14 bases between. The germline CDR1 and CDR2 sequences are SGHDT and YYEEEE. CDR3 sequence: CASSSLGQANTGELFF. In DNA, the CDR3 is TGTGCCAGCAGCTCGCTGGGACAAGCAAACACCGGGGAGCTGTTTTTT.

V and J are TRBV7-8 and TRBJ2-5, with D tentatively TRBD1 (5 bases). There are 14 residues in the CDR3. CDR1 is SGHVS, CDR2 FQNEAQ, per germline. The V gene lost 2 bases and the J gene lost 3 bases, with 10 bases spanning the gap. The CDR3 is CASSLMAGKETQYF. The CDR3 DNA reads as TGTGCCAGCAGCTTAATGGCAGGGAAAGAGACCCAGTACTTC.

The rearrangement uses TRBV18 and TRBJ2-7, with no clear D. The CDR3 sequence is 12 residues long. V was clipped by 6 bases and J by 4 bases, with 10 bases between them. CDR1 and CDR2 from the germline V gene are KGHSH and LQKENI. The CDR3 loop reads CASSLEFYEQYF. CDR3 coding DNA: TGTGCCAGCTCCCTCGAATTTTACGAGCAGTACTTC.

This CDR3 reads CASRRGGRETYEQYF. CDR3 DNA: TGTGCCAGCAGGAGGGGCGGTAGGGAAACCTACGAGCAGTACTTC. V gene TRBV27 combines with J gene TRBJ2-7; D may correspond to TRBD1 or TRBD2 (5 bases each). The germline CDR1 and CDR2 sequences are MNHEY and SMNVEV (reference sequence). The CDR3 spans 15 residues. V lost 6 bases and J 2 bases, leaving 17 bases between the germline ends.

V usage is TRBV5-5 and J usage is TRBJ2-5; D is ambiguous. The CDR3 extends over 13 amino acids. Trimming removed 4 bases at V and 1 base at J, with 8 bases between. The germline gives CDR1 SGHKS, CDR2 YYEKEE (reference sequence). CDR3 in DNA: TGTGCCAGCAGCCCCCGGAGCCAAGAGACCCAGTACTTC. The encoded protein is CASSPRSQETQYF.

V gene TRBV5-1 combines with J gene TRBJ2-5; D may be TRBD1 (6 bases). V lost 4 bases and J 2 bases, leaving 12 bases between the germline ends. The CDR3 covers 14 residues. The germline V gene has CDR1 SGHRS and CDR2 YFSETQ. Here the CDR3 reads CASSNNRAQETQYF. Written as DNA, the CDR3 is TGCGCCAGCAGCAACAACAGGGCACAAGAGACCCAGTACTTC.

The rearrangement links TRBV7-9 to TRBJ2-5; 14 bases align to TRBD2. This CDR3 is built from 15 residues. V lost 4 bases to trimming and J lost 4 bases; unmatched junction nucleotides: 2. CDR1 SEHNR and CDR2 FQNEAQ come from the germline V gene (reference sequence). The CDR3 sequence: CASSYGTSGRETQYF. CDR3 in DNA: TGTGCCAGCAGCTACGGGACTAGCGGGAGAGAGACCCAGTACTTC.

The chain employs TRBV29-1 and TRBJ2-7, with D perhaps matching TRBD2 (5 bases). The V and J ends lost 6 bases and 2 bases respectively, with 11 bases between them. CDR1 is SQVTM, CDR2 ANQGSEA, per germline. The CDR3 runs 12 residues. The CDR3 nucleotides read TGCAGCGTCTTACAGACTACCTACGAGCAGTACTTC. Translated, it gives CSVLQTTYEQYF.

The chain joins TRBV19 to TRBJ2-4; D call uncertain. The CDR3 spans 15 residues. Germline loops: CDR1 LNHDA, CDR2 SQIVND (reference sequence). V lost 1 base to trimming and J lost 6 bases, with 13 bases between them. The CDR3: CASSIGQATGNIQYF. As DNA, the CDR3 is TGTGCCAGTAGTATAGGTCAGGCTACGGGAAACATTCAGTACTTC.

In this sample, this clone turned up a few times. The J gene is TRBJ2-1, the V gene TRBV5-1; possible D gene TRBD2, 6 bases. CDR1 and CDR2 (germline): SGHRS, YFSETQ. Trimming shortened V by 1 base and J by 8 bases, and 13 bases separated the two germline ends. This CDR3 region has 14 residues. The CDR3 DNA follows: TGCGCCAGCAGCTTGTTTTACCGCGGGGATGAGCAGTTCTTC. The encoded protein is CASSLFYRGDEQFF.

V is TRBV9 and J is TRBJ2-3; unclear D gene. This CDR3 has 12 amino acids. The germline gives CDR1 SGDLS, CDR2 YYNGEE. With 4 bases removed from V and 3 bases from J, the gap between germline ends came to 6 bases. The chain's CDR3 is CASSRTTDTQYF. The CDR3, as DNA: TGTGCCAGCAGCCGTACGACAGATACGCAGTATTTT.

V and J are TRBV2 and TRBJ1-1; 8 bases fit TRBD1. Germline values: CDR1 SNHLY, CDR2 FYNNEI. V lost 8 bases, J lost 6 bases, and 17 bases stayed unmatched. The CDR3 contains 16 residues. CDR3 residues: CASGGRAGGIRAEAFF. For the CDR3, the DNA is TGTGCCAGCGGGGGACGGGCAGGGGGCATTCGGGCTGAAGCTTTCTTT.

The chain links TRBV7-9 to TRBJ1-2, with D unresolved. The CDR3 covers 17 residues. V gave up 7 bases and J gave up 9 bases, with 30 bases separating them. CDR1 and CDR2 from the germline V gene are SEHNR and FQNEAQ (reference sequence). CDR3 residues: CASKPDFLGRSLFRYTF. CDR3 coding DNA: TGTGCCAGCAAGCCGGACTTCTTGGGCAGATCCCTATTTCGCTACACCTTC.

This chain connects TRBV6-8 to TRBJ2-1; 10 nucleotides agree with TRBD2. The CDR3 consists of 17 residues. V was clipped by 1 base and J by 8 bases; unmatched bases: 11. Germline-derived CDR1 and CDR2 are MNHGY and SAAAGT. CDR3 in amino acids: CASSYFASGSRADEQFF. In nucleotides, the CDR3 is TGTGCCAGCAGTTACTTCGCTAGCGGGAGTCGAGCGGATGAGCAGTTCTTC.

The chain carries TRBV11-2 and TRBJ2-1; 7 bases align to TRBD2. Trimming took 4 bases from V and 4 from J; bases not matched to a gene: 10. The CDR3 runs 16 residues. Per germline, CDR1 SGHAT and CDR2 FQNNGV. CDR3 coding DNA: TGTGCCAGCAGCTCCGAAGGGGAGGGAAAATACAATGAGCAGTTCTTC. This translates into CASSSEGEGKYNEQFF.

As regards this clone: Germline and junction disagree at one end, which may indicate a read error. The chain uses TRBV7-2 and TRBJ1-2; D unclear. This CDR3 comprises 14 residues. The germline V gene has CDR1 SGHTA and CDR2 FQGNSA. CDR3 bases: TGTGCCAGCAGCTCCTCCTCCGCTAAGTATGGCTACACCTTC. It codes for CASSSSSAKYGYTF.

The chain employs TRBV5-4 and TRBJ2-3; tentative D call: TRBD2 (6 bases). The CDR3 sequence is 14 residues long. V gave up 5 bases and J gave up 3 bases, with 13 bases separating them. CDR1 is SGHNT, CDR2 YYREEE, per germline (reference sequence). Written as DNA, the CDR3 is TGTGCCAGCAGTTCGGGGGTTGTAACAGATACGCAGTATTTT. It yields the protein CASSSGVVTDTQYF.

The V gene is TRBV18, the J gene TRBJ2-4, with 9 nucleotides matching TRBD1. The CDR3 is made up of 18 amino acids. Per the germline V gene, CDR1 is KGHSH and CDR2 is LQKENI. J gave up 4 bases and V 0 bases, and 10 bases lay outside the gene matches. CDR3 bases: TGTGCCAGCTCACCACCCCCCGGGACAGGGACGAGTAAAAACATTCAGTACTTC. Residues: CASSPPPGTGTSKNIQYF.

This chain connects TRBV13 to TRBJ2-2; the match to TRBD2 covers 15 bases. After removal of 1 base from V and 6 bases from J, the junction contained 6 bases not matched to a gene. Germline V lookup: CDR1 PRHDT, CDR2 FYEKMQ (reference sequence). This CDR3 region has 18 residues. CDR3 sequence: CASSLEGTSGRISGELFF. Written as DNA, the CDR3 is TGTGCCAGCAGCTTAGAAGGGACTAGCGGGAGGATTTCCGGGGAGCTGTTTTTT.

V gene TRBV2 combines with J gene TRBJ2-2; D not resolved. The CDR3 sequence is 13 residues long. The germline V gene encodes CDR1 SNHLY and CDR2 FYNNEI. The V and J ends lost 6 bases and 5 bases respectively, with 10 bases between them. The CDR3 sequence is CASSLRGTGELFF. DNA for the CDR3: TGTGCCAGCAGCCTCCGCGGAACCGGGGAGCTGTTTTTT.

The chain recombines TRBV30 with TRBJ1-1; 9 bases align to TRBD1. Germline V gene data show CDR1 as GTSNPN and CDR2 as SVGIG (reference sequence). With V trimmed by 3 bases and J by 5 bases, 10 bases remained unmatched. CDR3 length equals 15 residues. This CDR3 reads CAWRKGQGWRTEAFF. In nucleotides, the CDR3 is TGTGCCTGGAGAAAAGGACAGGGGTGGAGAACTGAAGCTTTCTTT. Drawing the rest from reference TRBV30 and TRBJ1-1, the complete variable domain is SQTIHQWPATLVQPVGSPLSLECTVEGTSNPNLYWYRQAAGRGLQLLFYSVGIGQISSEVPQNLSASRPQDRQFILSSKKLLLSDSGFYLCAWRKGQGWRTEAFFGQGTRLTVV.

The chain employs TRBV28 and TRBJ1-5; tentative D call: TRBD1 (6 bases). V shed 6 bases and J shed 0 bases, with 12 bases lying between them. The CDR3 loop spans 15 amino acids. Germline V gives CDR1 MDHEN, CDR2 SYDVKM. The CDR3 reads CASRTQGISNQPQHF. The CDR3 nucleotides are TGTGCCAGCAGGACCCAGGGGATTAGCAATCAGCCCCAGCATTTT.

Here the CDR3 reads CSAGHEQYF. Here the CDR3 DNA reads TGCAGTGCAGGCCACGAGCAGTACTTC. The chain couples TRBV20-1 to TRBJ2-7; no definite D call. V was pared by 6 bases and J by 5 bases, with 5 bases between. The germline gives CDR1 DFQATT, CDR2 SNEGSKA (reference sequence). This CDR3 comprises 9 residues.